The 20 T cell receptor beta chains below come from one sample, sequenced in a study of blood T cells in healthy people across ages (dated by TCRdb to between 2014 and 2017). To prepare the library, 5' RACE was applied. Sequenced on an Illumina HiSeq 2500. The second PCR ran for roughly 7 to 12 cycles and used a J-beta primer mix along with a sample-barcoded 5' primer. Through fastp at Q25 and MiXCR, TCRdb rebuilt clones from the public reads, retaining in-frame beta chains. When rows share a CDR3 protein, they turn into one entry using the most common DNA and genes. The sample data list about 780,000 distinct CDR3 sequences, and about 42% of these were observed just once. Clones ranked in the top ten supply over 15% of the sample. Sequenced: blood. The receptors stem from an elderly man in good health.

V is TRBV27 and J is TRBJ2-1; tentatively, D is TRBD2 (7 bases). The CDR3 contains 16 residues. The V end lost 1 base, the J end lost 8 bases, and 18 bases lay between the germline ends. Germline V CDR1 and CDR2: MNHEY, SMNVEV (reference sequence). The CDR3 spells CASSLFRGAQVDEQFF. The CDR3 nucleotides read TGTGCCAGCAGTTTATTCCGGGGGGCGCAGGTCGATGAGCAGTTCTTC.

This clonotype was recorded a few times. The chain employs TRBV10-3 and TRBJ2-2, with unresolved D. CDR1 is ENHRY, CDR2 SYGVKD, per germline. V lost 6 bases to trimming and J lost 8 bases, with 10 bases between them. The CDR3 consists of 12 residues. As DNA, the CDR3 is TGTGCCATCAGGCCTACAAATGGGGAGCTGTTTTTT. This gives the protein CAIRPTNGELFF.

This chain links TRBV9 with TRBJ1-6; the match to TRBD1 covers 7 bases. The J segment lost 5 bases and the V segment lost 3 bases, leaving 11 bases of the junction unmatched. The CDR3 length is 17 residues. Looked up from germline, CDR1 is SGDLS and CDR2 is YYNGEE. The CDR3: CASSGNRGPSHNSPLHF. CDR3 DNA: TGTGCCAGCAGCGGAAACAGGGGACCGTCCCATAATTCACCCCTCCACTTT.

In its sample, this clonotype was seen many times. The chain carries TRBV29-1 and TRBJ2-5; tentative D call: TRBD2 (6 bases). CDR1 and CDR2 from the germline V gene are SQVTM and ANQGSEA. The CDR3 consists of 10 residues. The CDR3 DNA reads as TGCGGGGGACTTCAAGAGACCCAGTACTTC. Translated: CGGLQETQYF.

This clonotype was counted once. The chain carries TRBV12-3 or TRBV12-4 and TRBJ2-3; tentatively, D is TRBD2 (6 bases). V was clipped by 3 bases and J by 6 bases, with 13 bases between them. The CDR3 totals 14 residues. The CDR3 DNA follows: TGTGCCAGCAGTTTCGGCGGGGCAAGCGATACGCAGTATTTT. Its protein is CASSFGGASDTQYF.

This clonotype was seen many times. The CDR3 loop is CATRLGGQQFF. In nucleotides, the CDR3 is TGTGCCACCAGACTGGGAGGACAGCAGTTCTTC. V usage is TRBV24-1 and J usage is TRBJ2-1; D may be TRBD2 (6 bases). This CDR3 has 11 residues. CDR1 and CDR2 (germline): KGHDR, SFDVKD. Trimming removed 7 bases from V and 11 bases from J, with 11 bases in between.

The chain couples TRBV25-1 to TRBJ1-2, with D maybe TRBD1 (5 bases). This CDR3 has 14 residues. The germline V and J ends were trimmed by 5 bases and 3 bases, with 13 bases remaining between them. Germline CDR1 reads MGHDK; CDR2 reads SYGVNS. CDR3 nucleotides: TGTGCCAGCAGTAGACCCCAACAGGACTATGGCTACACCTTC. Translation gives CASSRPQQDYGYTF.

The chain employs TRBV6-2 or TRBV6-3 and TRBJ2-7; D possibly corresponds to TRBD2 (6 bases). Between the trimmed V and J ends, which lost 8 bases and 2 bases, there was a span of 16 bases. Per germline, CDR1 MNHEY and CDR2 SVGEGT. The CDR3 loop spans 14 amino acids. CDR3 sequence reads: CASGRGPDAYEQYF. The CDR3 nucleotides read TGTGCCAGCGGGCGGGGACCCGACGCCTACGAGCAGTACTTC.

CDR3 region: CASSQRDLPNEQFF. CDR3 coding DNA: TGTGCCAGCAGTCAGCGAGACCTCCCGAATGAGCAGTTCTTC. The chain uses TRBV27 and TRBJ2-1; no definite D call. CDR3 length: 14 residues. CDR1 MNHEY and CDR2 SMNVEV come from the germline V gene (reference sequence). Trimming removed 5 bases at V and 7 bases at J, with 15 bases between.

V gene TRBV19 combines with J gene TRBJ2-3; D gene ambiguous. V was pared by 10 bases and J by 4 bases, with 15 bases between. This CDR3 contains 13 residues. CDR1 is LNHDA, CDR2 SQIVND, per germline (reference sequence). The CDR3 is CATRYGSPDTQYF. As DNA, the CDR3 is TGTGCCACTAGGTACGGAAGTCCAGATACGCAGTATTTT.

The CDR3 DNA reads TGTGCCAGCTCCGGAGGGCGTGAGATGGAGACCCAGTACTTC. As protein: CASSGGREMETQYF. The chain joins TRBV18 to TRBJ2-5; D perhaps matches TRBD2 (6 bases). This CDR3 has 14 residues. Trimming took 6 bases from V and 5 from J, leaving 16 bases between them. Germline-derived CDR1 and CDR2 are KGHSH and LQKENI.

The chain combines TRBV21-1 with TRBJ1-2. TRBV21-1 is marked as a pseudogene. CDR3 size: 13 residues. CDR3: CASITGLFIRYTF. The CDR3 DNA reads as TGTGCCAGCATAACAGGGCTTTTCATTCGGTACACCTTC.

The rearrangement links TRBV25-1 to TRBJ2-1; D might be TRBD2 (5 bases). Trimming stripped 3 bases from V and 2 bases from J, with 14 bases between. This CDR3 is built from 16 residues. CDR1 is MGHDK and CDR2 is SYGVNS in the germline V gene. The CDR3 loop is CASSDLGMTTYNEQFF. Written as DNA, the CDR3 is TGTGCCAGCAGTGATTTGGGGATGACTACCTACAATGAGCAGTTCTTC.

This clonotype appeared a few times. The CDR3 spells CASSEVGQTYEQYF. For the CDR3, the DNA is TGTGCCAGCAGCGAAGTGGGACAGACCTACGAGCAGTACTTC. The rearrangement links TRBV7-9 to TRBJ2-7; 7 nucleotides align to TRBD1. Trimming at V came to 5 bases and at J to 2 bases, leaving 6 bases not matched to a gene. The germline V gene encodes CDR1 SEHNR and CDR2 FQNEAQ (reference sequence). The CDR3 length is 14 residues.

CDR3 nucleotide sequence: TGTGCCAGCAGCATAGTGGGCTCTAGCGGGAGCTACAATGAGCAGTTCTTC. Amino acid sequence: CASSIVGSSGSYNEQFF. The chain carries TRBV9 and TRBJ2-1; 10 bases map to TRBD2. J lost 3 bases, V lost 4 bases, and 10 bases had no gene match. The germline V gene encodes CDR1 SGDLS and CDR2 YYNGEE. This CDR3 has 17 amino acids.

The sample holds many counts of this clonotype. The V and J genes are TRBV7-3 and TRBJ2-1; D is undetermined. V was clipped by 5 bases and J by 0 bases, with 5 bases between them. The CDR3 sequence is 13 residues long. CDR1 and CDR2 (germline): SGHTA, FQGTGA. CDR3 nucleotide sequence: TGTGCCAGCAGCGCTAACTCCTACAATGAGCAGTTCTTC. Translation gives CASSANSYNEQFF.

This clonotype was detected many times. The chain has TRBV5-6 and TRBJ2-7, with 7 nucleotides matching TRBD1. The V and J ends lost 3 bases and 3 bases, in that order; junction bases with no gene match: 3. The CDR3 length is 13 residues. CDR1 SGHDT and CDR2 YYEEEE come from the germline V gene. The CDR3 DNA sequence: TGTGCCAGCAGCTCGGACAGGTTCTACGAGCAGTACTTC. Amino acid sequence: CASSSDRFYEQYF.

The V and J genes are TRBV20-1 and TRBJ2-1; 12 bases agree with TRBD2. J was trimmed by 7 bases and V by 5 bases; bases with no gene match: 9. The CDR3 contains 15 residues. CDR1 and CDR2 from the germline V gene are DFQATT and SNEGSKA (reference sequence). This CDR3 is CSAALLAGGHNEQFF. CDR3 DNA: TGCAGTGCTGCCCTTCTAGCGGGAGGGCATAATGAGCAGTTCTTC.

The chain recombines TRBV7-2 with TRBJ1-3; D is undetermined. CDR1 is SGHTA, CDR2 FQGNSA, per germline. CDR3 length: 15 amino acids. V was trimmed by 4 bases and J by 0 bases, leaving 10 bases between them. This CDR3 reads CASSSDPSSGNTIYF. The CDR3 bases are TGTGCCAGCAGCTCCGACCCTTCCTCTGGAAACACCATATATTTT.

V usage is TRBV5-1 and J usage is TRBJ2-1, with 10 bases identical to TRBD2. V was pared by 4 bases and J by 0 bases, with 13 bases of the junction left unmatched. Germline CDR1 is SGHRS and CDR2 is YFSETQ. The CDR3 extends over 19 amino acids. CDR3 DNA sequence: TGCGCCAGCAGCCCGGGACTAGCGACCTCGGTTGGCTCCTACAATGAGCAGTTCTTC. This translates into CASSPGLATSVGSYNEQFF.